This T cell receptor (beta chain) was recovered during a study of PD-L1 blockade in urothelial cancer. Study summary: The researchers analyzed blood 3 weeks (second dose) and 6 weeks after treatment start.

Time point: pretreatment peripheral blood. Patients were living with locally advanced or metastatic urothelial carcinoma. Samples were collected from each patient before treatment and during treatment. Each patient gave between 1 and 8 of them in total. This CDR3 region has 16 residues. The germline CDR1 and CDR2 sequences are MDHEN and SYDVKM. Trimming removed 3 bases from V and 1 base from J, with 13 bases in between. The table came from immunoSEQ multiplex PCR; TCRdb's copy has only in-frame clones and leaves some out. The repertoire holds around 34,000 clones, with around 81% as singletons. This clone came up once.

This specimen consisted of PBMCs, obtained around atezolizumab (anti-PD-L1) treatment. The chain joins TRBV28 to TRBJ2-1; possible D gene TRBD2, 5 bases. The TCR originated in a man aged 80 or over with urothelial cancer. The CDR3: CASSFGGRKSYNEQFF. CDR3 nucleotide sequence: TGTGCCAGCAGTTTTGGCGGGCGAAAATCCTACAATGAGCAGTTCTTC. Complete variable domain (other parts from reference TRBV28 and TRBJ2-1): DVKVTQSSRYLVKRTGEKVFLECVQDMDHENMFWYRQDPGLGLRLIYFSYDVKMKEKGDIPEGYSVSREKKERFSLILESASTNQTSMYLCASSFGGRKSYNEQFFGPGTRLTVL.